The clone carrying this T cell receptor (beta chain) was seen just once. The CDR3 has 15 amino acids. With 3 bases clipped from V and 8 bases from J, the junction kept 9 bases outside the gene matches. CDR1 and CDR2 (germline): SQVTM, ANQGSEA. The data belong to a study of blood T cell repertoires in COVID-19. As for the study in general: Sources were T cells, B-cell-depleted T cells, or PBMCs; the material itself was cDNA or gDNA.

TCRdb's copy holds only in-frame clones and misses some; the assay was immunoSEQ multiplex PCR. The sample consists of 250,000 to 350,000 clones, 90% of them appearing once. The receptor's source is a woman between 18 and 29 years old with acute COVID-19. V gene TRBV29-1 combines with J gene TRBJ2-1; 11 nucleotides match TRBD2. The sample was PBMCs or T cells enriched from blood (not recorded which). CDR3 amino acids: CSVDGTSGPRYEQFF. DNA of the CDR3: TGCAGCGTTGATGGGACTAGCGGTCCCAGGTATGAGCAGTTCTTC.